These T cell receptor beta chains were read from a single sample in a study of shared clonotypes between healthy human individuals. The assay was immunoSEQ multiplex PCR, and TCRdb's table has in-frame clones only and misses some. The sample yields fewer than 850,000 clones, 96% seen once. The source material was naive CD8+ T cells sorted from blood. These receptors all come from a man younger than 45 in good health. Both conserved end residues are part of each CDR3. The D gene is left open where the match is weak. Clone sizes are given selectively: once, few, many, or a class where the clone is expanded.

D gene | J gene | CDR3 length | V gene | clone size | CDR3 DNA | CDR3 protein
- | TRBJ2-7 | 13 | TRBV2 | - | TGTGCCAGCAGCCCCCTTACCCTCTACGAGCAGTACTTC | CASSPLTLYEQYF
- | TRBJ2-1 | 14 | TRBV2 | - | TGTGCCAGCCACCTTCCGGACTCCAACAATGAGCAGTTCTTC | CASHLPDSNNEQFF
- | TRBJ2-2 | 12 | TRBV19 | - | TGTGCCAGCCACCCCAGGGACGGGGAGCTGTTTTTT | CASHPRDGELFF
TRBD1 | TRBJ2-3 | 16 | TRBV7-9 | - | TGTGCCAGCAGCCCCAGACAGGGAGCGCGCACAGATACGCAGTATTTT | CASSPRQGARTDTQYF
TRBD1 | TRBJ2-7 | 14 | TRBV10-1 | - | TGCGCCAGCAGTGAAAGGACAGGGCTCGGCGAGCAGTACTTC | CASSERTGLGEQYF
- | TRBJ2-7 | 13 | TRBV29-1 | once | TGCAGCGTTGTTGGGGAACCAGGTTACGAGCAGTACTTC | CSVVGEPGYEQYF
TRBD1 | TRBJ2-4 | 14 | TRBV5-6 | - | TGTGCCAGCAGCTCTGGACAGGGCGCGGACATTCAGTACTTC | CASSSGQGADIQYF
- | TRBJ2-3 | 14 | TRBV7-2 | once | TGTGCCAGCAGCTTACTAGGACCCACAGATACGCAGTATTTT | CASSLLGPTDTQYF
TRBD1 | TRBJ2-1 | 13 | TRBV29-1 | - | TGCAGCGCCCGGACAGGGGACTACAATGAGCAGTTCTTC | CSARTGDYNEQFF
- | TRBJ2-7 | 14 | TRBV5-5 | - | TGTGCCAGCCTCAGGGCGATAAGCTCCTACGAGCAGTACTTC | CASLRAISSYEQYF
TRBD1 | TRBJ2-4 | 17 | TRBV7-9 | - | TGTGCCAGCTCTGGGACAGGGGCGATTTTAGCCAAAAACATTCAGTACTTC | CASSGTGAILAKNIQYF
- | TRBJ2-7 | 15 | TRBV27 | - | TGTGCCAGCAGCCAGACAGCAAACCTCTTCTACGAGCAGTACTTC | CASSQTANLFYEQYF
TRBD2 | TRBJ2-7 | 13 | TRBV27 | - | TGTGCCAGCAGTGCGGGAGGGCCTTTCGAGCAGTACTTC | CASSAGGPFEQYF
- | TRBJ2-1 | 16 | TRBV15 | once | TGTGCCACCAGCAGAGATCAGGATGATTTCGACAATGAGCAGTTCTTC | CATSRDQDDFDNEQFF
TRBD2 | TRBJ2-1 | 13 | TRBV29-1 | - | TGCAGCGTCGACCCGGGACTAGGGAATGAGCAGTTCTTC | CSVDPGLGNEQFF
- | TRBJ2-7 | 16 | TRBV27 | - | TGTGCCAGCAGCCGGCTGGGGGCGGGAAGATCCTACGAGCAGTACTTC | CASSRLGAGRSYEQYF
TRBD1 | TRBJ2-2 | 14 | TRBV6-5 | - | TGTGCCAGCAGTCCGGGACAGATCACCGGGGAGCTGTTTTTT | CASSPGQITGELFF